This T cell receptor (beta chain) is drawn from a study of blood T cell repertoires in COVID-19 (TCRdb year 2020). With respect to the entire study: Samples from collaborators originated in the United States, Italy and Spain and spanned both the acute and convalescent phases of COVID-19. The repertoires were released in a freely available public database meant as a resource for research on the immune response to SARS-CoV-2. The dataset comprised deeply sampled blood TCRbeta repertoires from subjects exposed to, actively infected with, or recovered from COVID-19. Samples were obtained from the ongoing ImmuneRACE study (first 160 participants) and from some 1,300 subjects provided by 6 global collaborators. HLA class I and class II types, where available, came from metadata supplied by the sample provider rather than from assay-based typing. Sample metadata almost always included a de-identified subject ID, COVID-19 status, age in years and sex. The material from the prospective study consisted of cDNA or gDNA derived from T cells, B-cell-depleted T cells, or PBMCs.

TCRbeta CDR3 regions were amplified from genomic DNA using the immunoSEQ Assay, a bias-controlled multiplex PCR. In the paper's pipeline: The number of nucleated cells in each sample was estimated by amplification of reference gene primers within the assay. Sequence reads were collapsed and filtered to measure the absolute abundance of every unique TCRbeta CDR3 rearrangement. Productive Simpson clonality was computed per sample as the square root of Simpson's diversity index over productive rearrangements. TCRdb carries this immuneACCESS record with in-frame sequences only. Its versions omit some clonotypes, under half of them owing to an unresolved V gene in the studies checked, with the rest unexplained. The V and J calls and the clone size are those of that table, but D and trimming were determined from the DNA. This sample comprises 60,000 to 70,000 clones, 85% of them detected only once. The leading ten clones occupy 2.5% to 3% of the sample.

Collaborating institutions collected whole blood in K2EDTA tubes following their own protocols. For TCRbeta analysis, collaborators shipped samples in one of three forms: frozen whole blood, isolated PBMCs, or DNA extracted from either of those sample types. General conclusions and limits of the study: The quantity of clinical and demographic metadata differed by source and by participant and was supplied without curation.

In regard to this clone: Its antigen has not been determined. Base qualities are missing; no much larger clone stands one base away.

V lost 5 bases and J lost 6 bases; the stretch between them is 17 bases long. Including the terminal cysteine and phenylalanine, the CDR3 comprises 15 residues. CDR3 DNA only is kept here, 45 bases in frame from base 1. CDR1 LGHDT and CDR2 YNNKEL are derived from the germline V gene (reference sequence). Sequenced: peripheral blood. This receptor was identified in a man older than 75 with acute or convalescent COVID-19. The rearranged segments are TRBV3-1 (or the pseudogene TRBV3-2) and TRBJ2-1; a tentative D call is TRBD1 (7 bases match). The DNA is TGTGCCAGCAGCTTCACCACCCAGGGGGGCAATGAGCAGTTCTTC. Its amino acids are CASSFTTQGGNEQFF.